This TCR beta chain came from a study of blood T cell repertoires in COVID-19 (dated by TCRdb to the early 2020s). Background on the whole study: Samples from collaborators originated in the United States, Italy and Spain and spanned both the acute and convalescent phases of COVID-19. The material from the prospective study consisted of cDNA or gDNA derived from T cells, B-cell-depleted T cells, or PBMCs. The dataset comprised deeply sampled blood TCRbeta repertoires from subjects exposed to, actively infected with, or recovered from COVID-19. The repertoires were made available in a free public database intended to serve as a resource for research on the immune response to SARS-CoV-2. The samples were drawn from two sources: the first 160 participants of the ongoing ImmuneRACE study, and approximately 1,300 subjects contributed by 6 global collaborators. A de-identified subject ID, COVID-19 status, age in years and sex were almost always included in the sample metadata. Where available, HLA class I and class II types were taken from metadata supplied by the sample provider and were not determined by assay-based typing. Results the study describes overall, beyond this receptor: The quantity of clinical and demographic metadata differed by source and by participant and was supplied without curation.

This clone was seen only once. Its specific antigen is unknown. No per-base quality is available; no much larger clone lies one base away. The collaborating institutions used their own protocols to collect whole blood in K2EDTA tubes. For TCRbeta analysis, collaborators shipped samples as frozen whole blood, isolated PBMCs, or DNA extracted from either of those sample types. Cut back by 6 bases and 0 bases, the V and J ends lie 11 bases apart. The CDR3 contains 14 residues, cysteine and phenylalanine counted. The only DNA kept is the CDR3, 42 bases in frame from the first base. CDR1 and CDR2 were assigned from the germline V gene (reference sequence) as SEHNR and FQNEAQ. The immunoSEQ Assay, a bias-controlled multiplex PCR, was used to amplify TCRbeta CDR3 regions from genomic DNA. In the paper's pipeline: The number of nucleated cells in each sample was estimated from the amplification of reference gene primers within the assay. To quantify the absolute abundance of each unique TCRbeta CDR3 rearrangement, sequence reads were collapsed and filtered. For each sample, productive Simpson clonality was calculated as the square root of Simpson's diversity index across productive rearrangements. The immuneACCESS repertoire file appears here via TCRdb, limited to in-frame rearrangements. These files lack a portion of the clones; in checked studies, under half of the deficit traces to unresolved V genes, and the cause of the others is not known. V and J calls plus clone size are reproduced from that table; the DNA served to infer D and trimming. The sample table shows 150,000 to 200,000 clones, and 70% to 90% are seen once. Roughly 2.9% of the sample is held by the ten biggest clonotypes.

The source of this sequence is a woman between 25 and 40 years old with active or convalescent COVID-19. This chain joins TRBV7-9 to TRBJ1-1; the D gene is perhaps TRBD1, from 5 matching bases. Sequencing used peripheral blood. This receptor has the CDR3 CASRYQGMNTEAFF. The DNA sequence follows: TGTGCCAGCAGATACCAGGGAATGAACACTGAAGCTTTCTTT.